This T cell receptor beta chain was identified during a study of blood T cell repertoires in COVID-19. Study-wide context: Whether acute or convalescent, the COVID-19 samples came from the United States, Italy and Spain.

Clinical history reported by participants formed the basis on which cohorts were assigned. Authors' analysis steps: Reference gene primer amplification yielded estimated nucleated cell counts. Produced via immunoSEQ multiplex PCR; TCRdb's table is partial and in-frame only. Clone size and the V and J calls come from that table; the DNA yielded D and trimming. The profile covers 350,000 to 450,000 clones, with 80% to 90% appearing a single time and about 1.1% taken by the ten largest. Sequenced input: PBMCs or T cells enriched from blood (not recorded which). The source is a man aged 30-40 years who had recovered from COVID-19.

The CDR3 DNA sequence: TGCAGCGTATATACCGGGACAGGGGGCGGAGAGACCCAGTACTTC. Translating gives CSVYTGTGGGETQYF. The chain couples TRBV29-1 to TRBJ2-5, with 12 nucleotides matching TRBD1. Germline V gene lookup returns CDR1 SQVTM and CDR2 ANQGSEA. This CDR3 has 15 amino acids. The trim removed 6 bases at V and 4 bases at J, leaving 9 bases unmatched.